Presented here are 7 T cell receptor beta chains from one specimen sequenced in a study of shared clonotypes between healthy human individuals. Some clones are missing from TCRdb's copy, which holds only in-frame ones; the method was immunoSEQ multiplex PCR. The sample has more than 2 million clones, about 95% seen once; the top ten hold roughly 1.1%. Naive CD8 cells lacked CD45RO, underwent positive selection for CCR7 and left out terminally differentiated effector memory CD45RA+ cells. The sample comprised naive CD8+ T cells sorted from blood. The receptors were gathered from a man younger than 35 in good health.

The chain employs TRBV4-1 and TRBJ2-7; a possible D gene is TRBD2 (5 bases). This CDR3 spans 15 amino acids. CDR1 and CDR2 from the germline V gene are MGHRA and YSYEKL. Deletions cut 1 base from V and 2 bases from J, with 12 bases between. The CDR3 spells CASSQAQGGPYEQYF. The CDR3 DNA reads as TGCGCCAGCAGCCAAGCCCAAGGCGGGCCCTACGAGCAGTACTTC.

The chain combines TRBV18 with TRBJ1-1; the match to TRBD1 covers 10 bases. The CDR3 totals 17 residues. Germline values: CDR1 KGHSH, CDR2 LQKENI. V dropped 6 bases and J dropped 0; count of bases not matched to a gene: 10. The CDR3 region is CASSAGDRGSVNTEAFF. In DNA, the CDR3 is TGTGCCAGCTCGGCAGGGGACAGGGGATCGGTGAACACTGAAGCTTTCTTT.

This chain links TRBV7-6 with TRBJ2-7; D is possibly TRBD2 (5 bases). Germline CDR1 reads SGHVS; CDR2 reads FNYEAQ. The V and J ends lost 5 bases and 0 bases respectively, with 14 bases between them. The CDR3 loop spans 15 amino acids. CDR3 sequence: CASSPLGRDSYEQYF. The CDR3 nucleotides are TGTGCCAGCAGCCCCCTTGGACGGGACTCCTACGAGCAGTACTTC.

The chain employs TRBV28 and TRBJ1-1; 7 nucleotides align to TRBD1. Germline V gene sequence: CDR1 MDHEN, CDR2 SYDVKM. CDR3 length: 14 amino acids. V dropped 4 bases and J dropped 3; count of bases not matched to a gene: 5. CDR3 DNA: TGTGCCAGCAGTTCCGACAGGGTGGACACTGAAGCTTTCTTT. Amino acid sequence: CASSSDRVDTEAFF.

The chain combines TRBV5-6 with TRBJ1-5; no definite D call. Germline assignment: CDR1 SGHDT and CDR2 YYEEEE. The CDR3 contains 14 residues. V was clipped by 0 bases and J by 6 bases, with 10 bases between them. The CDR3 DNA reads as TGTGCCAGCAGCTTGGCGGCAATGGGTCAGCCCCAGCATTTT. It translates to CASSLAAMGQPQHF.

V gene TRBV30 combines with J gene TRBJ2-7; D gene ambiguous. Germline CDR1 GTSNPN, CDR2 SVGIG (reference sequence). The CDR3 covers 10 residues. Trimming removed 4 bases from V and 5 bases from J, with 6 bases in between. The CDR3 DNA sequence: TGTGCCTGGATGAGCCACGAGCAGTACTTC. It specifies CAWMSHEQYF.

The rearrangement links TRBV6-1 to TRBJ1-6; D not certain. V was cut by 4 bases and J by 2 bases, with 15 bases left in between. CDR3 length: 17 residues. CDR1 and CDR2 from the germline V gene are MNHNS and SASEGT. The CDR3 loop reads CASSGGETVPYNSPLHF. The CDR3 DNA is TGTGCCAGCAGTGGAGGTGAAACGGTTCCCTATAATTCACCCCTCCACTTT.